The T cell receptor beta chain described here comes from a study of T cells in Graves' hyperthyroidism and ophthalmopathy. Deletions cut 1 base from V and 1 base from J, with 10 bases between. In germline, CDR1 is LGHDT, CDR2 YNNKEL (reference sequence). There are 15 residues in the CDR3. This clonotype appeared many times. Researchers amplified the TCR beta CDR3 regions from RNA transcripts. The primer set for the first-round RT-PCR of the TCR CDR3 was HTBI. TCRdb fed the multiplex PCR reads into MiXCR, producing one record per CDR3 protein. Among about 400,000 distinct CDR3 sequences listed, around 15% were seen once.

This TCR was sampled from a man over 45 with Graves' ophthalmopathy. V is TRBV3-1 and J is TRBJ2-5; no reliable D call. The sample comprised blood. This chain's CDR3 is CASSQVLKGQETQYF. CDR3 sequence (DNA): TGTGCCAGCAGCCAAGTTCTTAAAGGCCAAGAGACCCAGTACTTC.